The clone carrying this TCR beta chain was counted between two and nine times. The antigen remains undetermined. This specimen belongs to a study of T cells after yellow fever vaccination. At the level of the study: Preparing low-cell-number fractions relied on SMART-Seq v4 Ultra Low Input. Study results and caveats: Clones that expanded after primary vaccination mostly reappeared after the booster (96% CD4, 88% CD8). Abundant bulk-derived clonotypes could contaminate FACS-sorted repertoires.

Production of TCR cDNA was by 5'RACE template switching, which also added a universal primer site and UMIs. TCRdb itself ran the 5' RACE reads through MiXCR, one entry per CDR3 protein. The sample includes some 600,000 distinct CDR3 sequences, 12% seen only once; the top ten take more than 13%. CDR1 is MNHEY and CDR2 is SVGAGI in the germline V gene. The CDR3 runs to 16 residues. V dropped 2 bases and J dropped 4; count of bases not matched to a gene: 6. This sequence joins TRBV6-5 and TRBJ2-1; 9 positions match TRBD2. The clonotype originates from a man aged 30 to 45 who received the YFV17D yellow fever vaccine. The input for sequencing was PBMCs, taken on the day of the yellow fever booster vaccination. DNA for the CDR3: TGTGCCAGCAGTTACGGGTGGACTAGCGTATACAATGAGCAGTTCTTC. Amino acid sequence: CASSYGWTSVYNEQFF.